The 15 T cell receptor beta chains presented below share a single source sample, sequenced in a study of tumor-infiltrating lymphocytes in oesophageal squamous cell carcinoma. One entry per CDR3 protein results from TCRdb running MiXCR on the PCR reads. The sample includes some 10,000 distinct CDR3 sequences, more than 55% of them seen just once. The sample consisted of esophageal tumor tissue. Source of these receptors: a male donor with esophageal squamous cell carcinoma.

This clonotype was picked up many times. V gene TRBV10-2 combines with J gene TRBJ1-1, with a tentative D call TRBD1 (5 bases). Germline loops: CDR1 WSHSY, CDR2 SAAADI. This CDR3 is built from 13 residues. V dropped 7 bases and J dropped 4 bases, with 13 bases sitting between them. In DNA form, the CDR3 reads TGCGCCAGCATGGGGGGAAGGGGCACTGAAGCTTTCTTT. Protein: CASMGGRGTEAFF.

This sequence joins TRBV7-4 and TRBJ2-4; TRBD2 is a possible D gene (6 bases). The J call is in doubt because the DNA end fits TRBJ2-7 better. The germline V gene has CDR1 SGHVT and CDR2 SQSDAQ. There are 14 residues in the CDR3. As DNA, the CDR3 is TGTGCCAGCCCCCCTATGAGGGGAGGCTACGAGCAGTACTTC. Its protein is CASPPMRGGYEQYF.

V and J are TRBV5-5 and TRBJ2-5; 7 positions agree with TRBD1. The J call is doubtful: the DNA matches TRBJ1-2 better. CDR1 is SGHKS, CDR2 YYEKEE, per germline (reference sequence). The CDR3 runs 15 residues. This CDR3 reads CASSLVRGQNYGYTF. The CDR3 nucleotides are TGTGCCAGCAGCTTGGTAAGGGGGCAGAACTATGGCTACACCTTC.

In regard to this clonotype: Mismatch with germline at one junction end may stem from a read error. The gene calls are TRBV7-6 and TRBJ2-1; 14 bases agree with TRBD2. Germline V lookup: CDR1 SGHVS, CDR2 FNYEAQ. CDR3 length equals 18 residues. CDR3 bases: TGTGCTAGCAGCTTAGTAAGGACTAGCGGGGGGCTTTACAATGAGCAGTTCTTC. Its translation: CASSLVRTSGGLYNEQFF.

The V and J genes are TRBV7-3 and TRBJ2-6; no reliable D call. The CDR3 consists of 14 residues. V lost 3 bases and J 2 bases, leaving 5 bases between the germline ends. Germline V gene sequence: CDR1 SGHTA, CDR2 FQGTGA. DNA of the CDR3: TGTGCCAGCAGCTTGGTAGCTGGGGCCAACGTCCTGACTTTC. Its protein product is CASSLVAGANVLTF.

The rearrangement uses TRBV11-3 and TRBJ2-5; D tentatively fits TRBD1 or TRBD2 (6 bases each). The CDR3 length is 15 residues. Germline CDR1 is SGHNT and CDR2 is YENEEA. Trimming left V 1 base short and J 2 bases short, with 11 bases between. In DNA, the CDR3 is TGTGCCAGCAGCTTAGGGGGGGCGGTGCAAGAGACCCAGTACTTC. It specifies CASSLGGAVQETQYF.

The gene calls are TRBV7-3 and TRBJ2-1; 9 nucleotides agree with TRBD2. The CDR3 is 16 residues long. The ends lost 2 bases at V and 7 bases at J; junction bases unmatched: 9. Germline V CDR1 and CDR2: SGHTA, FQGTGA. CDR3 DNA: TGTGCCAGCAGCTTAGCGGGAGGGTCTCGGGGGAATGAGCAGTTCTTC. The encoded protein is CASSLAGGSRGNEQFF.

Concerning this clonotype itself: Given a much more abundant clone one base away, this may be a read error. CDR3 bases: TGTGCCAGCAGCTTAGACGGAGCCTCCTACAATGAGCAGTACTTC. As protein: CASSLDGASYNEQYF. The chain has TRBV7-9 and TRBJ2-1; no definite D call. The tail of the sequence fits TRBJ2-7 better, so the J call may be wrong. Germline CDR1 and CDR2: SEHNR and FQNEAQ (reference sequence). The CDR3 loop spans 15 amino acids.

This chain connects TRBV10-1 to TRBJ2-5; tentatively, D is TRBD2 (6 bases). This CDR3 region has 15 residues. Between the trimmed V and J ends, which lost 1 base and 11 bases, there was a span of 20 bases. Germline V CDR1 and CDR2: WNHNN, SYGVQD (reference sequence). CDR3 loop: CASSEWGESYNEQYF. CDR3 coding DNA: TGCGCCAGCAGTGAGTGGGGGGAGTCTTACAATGAGCAGTACTTC.

The chain uses TRBV19 and TRBJ2-6; D is unclear. The J call may be faulty, since TRBJ1-2 better matches the DNA end. The CDR3 runs to 15 residues. The V gene's germline CDR1 is LNHDA and CDR2 SQIVND (reference sequence). The CDR3 bases are TGTGCCAGTAGTCTGATCACAGAAAGAAACTATGGCTACACCTTC. Protein product: CASSLITERNYGYTF.

The gene calls are TRBV6-6 and TRBJ2-5, with a weak D call TRBD1 (7 bases). Judging by the DNA end, TRBJ2-1 fits better; the J call may be wrong. Germline-derived CDR1 and CDR2 are MNHNY and SVGAGI (reference sequence). There are 16 residues in the CDR3. DNA of the CDR3: TGTGCCAGCAGTTACTCCTTCGCCCCAGGGGGGAATGAGCAGTTCTTC. Residues: CASSYSFAPGGNEQFF.

A single count supports this clonotype. The chain combines TRBV7-2 with TRBJ2-5; tentative D call: TRBD1 (6 bases). The DNA matches TRBJ1-2 better at its end, which makes the J call doubtful. Per the germline V gene, CDR1 is SGHTA and CDR2 is FQGNSA. The CDR3 spans 15 residues. The CDR3 DNA is TGTGCCAGCAGCTTACAGGGGCTTTCTAACTATGGCTACACCTTC. Amino acids: CASSLQGLSNYGYTF.

This clonotype has just one count. V and J are TRBV11-2 and TRBJ2-5, with 10 positions matching TRBD2. V dropped 4 bases and J dropped 5; count of bases not matched to a gene: 10. This CDR3 is 16 amino acids long. The V gene's germline CDR1 is SGHAT and CDR2 FQNNGV. Written as DNA, the CDR3 is TGTGCCAGCAGCTCCGGGACTAGCGAGCCTTGGGAGACCCAGTACTTC. Its protein product is CASSSGTSEPWETQYF.

This clonotype has just a few counts. A junction end diverges from the germline sequence, so it may reflect a read error. The chain links TRBV7-6 to TRBJ2-5; 10 bases fit TRBD2. Germline V lookup: CDR1 SGHVS, CDR2 FNYEAQ. This CDR3 contains 15 residues. CDR3 protein: CASSQLAGRGETQYF. Written as DNA, the CDR3 is TGTGCTAGCAGCCAACTAGCGGGAAGGGGGGAGACCCAGTACTTC.

This sequence joins TRBV7-3 and TRBJ2-4; maybe TRBD2 (7 bases). The DNA matches TRBJ2-1 better at its end, which makes the J call doubtful. The CDR3 consists of 15 residues. CDR1 is SGHTA, CDR2 FQGTGA, per germline. CDR3: CASSLAAGAHNEQFF. The CDR3, as DNA: TGTGCCAGCAGCTTAGCGGCGGGGGCCCACAATGAGCAGTTCTTC.